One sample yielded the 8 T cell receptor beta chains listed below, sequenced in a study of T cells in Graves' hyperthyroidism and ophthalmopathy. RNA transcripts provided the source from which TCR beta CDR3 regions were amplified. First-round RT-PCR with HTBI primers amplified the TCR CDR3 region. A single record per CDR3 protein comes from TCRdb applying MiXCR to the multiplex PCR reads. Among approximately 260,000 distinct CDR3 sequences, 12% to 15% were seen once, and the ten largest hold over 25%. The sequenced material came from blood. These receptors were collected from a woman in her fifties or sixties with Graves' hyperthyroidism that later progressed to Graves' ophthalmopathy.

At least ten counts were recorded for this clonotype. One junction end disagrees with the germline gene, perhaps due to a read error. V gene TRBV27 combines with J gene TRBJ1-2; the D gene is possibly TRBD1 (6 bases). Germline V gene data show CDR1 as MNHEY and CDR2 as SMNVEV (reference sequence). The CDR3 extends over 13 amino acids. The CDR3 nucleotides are TGTGCCAGCCGTTTACAGGGCAACTATGGCTACACCTTC. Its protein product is CASRLQGNYGYTF.

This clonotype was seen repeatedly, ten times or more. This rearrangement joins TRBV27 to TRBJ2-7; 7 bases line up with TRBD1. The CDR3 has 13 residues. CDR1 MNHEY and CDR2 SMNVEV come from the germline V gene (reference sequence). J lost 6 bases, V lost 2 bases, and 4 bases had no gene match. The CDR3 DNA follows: TGTGCCAGCAGTTTAGGGACAGCGTCCGAGCAGTACTTC. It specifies CASSLGTASEQYF.

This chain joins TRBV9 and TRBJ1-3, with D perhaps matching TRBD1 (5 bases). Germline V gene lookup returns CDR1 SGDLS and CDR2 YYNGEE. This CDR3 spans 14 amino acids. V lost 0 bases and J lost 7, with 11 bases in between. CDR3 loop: CASSVGKGTNTIYF. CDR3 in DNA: TGTGCCAGCAGCGTAGGAAAGGGGACCAACACCATATATTTT. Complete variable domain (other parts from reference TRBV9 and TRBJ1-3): DSGVTQTPKHLITATGQRVTLRCSPRSGDLSVYWYQQSLDQGLQFLIQYYNGEERAKGNILERFSAQQFPDLHSELNLSSLELGDSALYFCASSVGKGTNTIYFGEGSWLTVV.

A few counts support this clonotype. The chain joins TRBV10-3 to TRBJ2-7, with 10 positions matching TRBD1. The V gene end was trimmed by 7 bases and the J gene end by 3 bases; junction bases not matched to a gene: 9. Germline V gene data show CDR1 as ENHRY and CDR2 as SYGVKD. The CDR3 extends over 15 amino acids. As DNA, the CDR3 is TGTGCCATCAAGGGGGGGGGACAGGGGAACTACGAGCAGTACTTC. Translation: CAIKGGGQGNYEQYF.

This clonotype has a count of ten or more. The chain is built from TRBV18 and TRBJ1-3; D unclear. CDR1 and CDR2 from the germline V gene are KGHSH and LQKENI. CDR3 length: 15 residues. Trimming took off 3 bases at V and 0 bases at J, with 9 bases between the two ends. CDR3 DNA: TGTGCCAGCTCACCCGGAGACAACTCTGGAAACACCATATATTTT. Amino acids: CASSPGDNSGNTIYF.

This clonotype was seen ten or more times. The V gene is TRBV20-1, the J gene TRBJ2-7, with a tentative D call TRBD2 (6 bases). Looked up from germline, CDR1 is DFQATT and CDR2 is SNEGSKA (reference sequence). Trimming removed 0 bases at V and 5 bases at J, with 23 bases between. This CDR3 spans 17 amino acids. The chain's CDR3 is CSARDEGLAFRKDEQYF. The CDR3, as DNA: TGCAGTGCTAGAGACGAGGGACTCGCGTTCCGAAAAGACGAGCAGTACTTC.

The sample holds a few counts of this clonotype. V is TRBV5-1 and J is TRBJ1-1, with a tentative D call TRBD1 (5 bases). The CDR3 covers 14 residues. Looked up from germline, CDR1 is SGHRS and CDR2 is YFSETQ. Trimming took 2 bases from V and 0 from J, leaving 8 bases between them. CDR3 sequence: CASSFGAVNTEAFF. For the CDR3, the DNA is TGCGCCAGCAGCTTCGGGGCAGTGAACACTGAAGCTTTCTTT. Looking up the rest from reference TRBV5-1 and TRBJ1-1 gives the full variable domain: KAGVTQTPRYLIKTRGQQVTLSCSPISGHRSVSWYQQTPGQGLQFLFEYFSETQRNKGNFPGRFSGRQFSNSRSEMNVSTLELGDSALYLCASSFGAVNTEAFFGQGTRLTVV.

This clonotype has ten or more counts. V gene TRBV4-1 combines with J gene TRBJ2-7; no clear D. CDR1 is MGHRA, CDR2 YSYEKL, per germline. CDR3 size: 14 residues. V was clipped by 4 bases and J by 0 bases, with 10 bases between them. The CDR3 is CASSLLLASYEQYF. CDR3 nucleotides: TGCGCCAGCAGCCTCCTACTGGCCTCCTACGAGCAGTACTTC.